This T cell receptor beta chain was identified in a study of metastatic and nonmetastatic thyroid tumors. Overall study context: From malignant and benign thyroid patients, repertoires in blood and in tumor or nodule tissue were compared. Overall study results and limits: As reported, TCR beta diversity in blood and tumor was significantly higher in malignant thyroid tumors than in benign nodules.

Note on this clone: No antigen is known for it.

Original data processing: CDR3 differences across clinicopathological groups were used to build a distant-metastasis classifier for papillary thyroid cancer. TCRdb re-analyzed the PCR reads using MiXCR. TCRdb, not the original authors, processed these V and J calls. The data contain around 29,000 clones, 20% to 25% of them singletons. Germline CDR1 is MNHNY and CDR2 is SVGAGI (reference sequence). Trimming shortened V by 2 bases and J by 7 bases, and 15 bases separated the two germline ends. The CDR3 runs 14 residues. All patients were treatment-naive before thyroid surgery. This clonotype was obtained from a female donor with papillary thyroid cancer or a benign thyroid nodule (not recorded which). Some clones in this sample may be carry-over from other donors' samples. The V and J genes are TRBV6-6 and TRBJ2-7; D is possibly TRBD2 (7 bases). The specimen sequenced was blood. The CDR3 DNA follows: TGTGCCAGCAGTTACGTACAGGGAGGGTGGGAGCAGTACTTC. Translation gives CASSYVQGGWEQYF.